The 20 T cell receptor beta chains given below trace back to one sample, sequenced in a study of T cell responses to AZD1222 COVID-19 vaccine. Clones were read by immunoSEQ multiplex PCR, and TCRdb kept only the in-frame ones, dropping some. Seen here are roughly 91,000 clones, approximately 89% observed once, and the top ten hold 2% to 2.5%. The starting material was peripheral blood, obtained on day 0 of AZD1222 vaccination. The origin of the receptors is an adult in good health.

This CDR3 is CASRKGLGGYTF. CDR3 bases: TGTGCCAGCAGAAAAGGGCTCGGAGGCTACACCTTC. This rearrangement joins TRBV27 to TRBJ1-2; no firm D call. V was clipped by 6 bases and J by 8 bases, with 13 bases between them. Germline assignment: CDR1 MNHEY and CDR2 SMNVEV (reference sequence). This CDR3 contains 12 residues.

The rearrangement uses TRBV30 and TRBJ1-2; D perhaps matches TRBD1 (5 bases). Germline-derived CDR1 and CDR2 are GTSNPN and SVGIG (reference sequence). The germline V and J ends were trimmed by 2 bases and 7 bases, with 20 bases remaining between them. CDR3 length: 15 amino acids. The CDR3 sequence: CAWSPKRGRLGGYTF. The CDR3 nucleotides read TGTGCCTGGAGTCCAAAGAGGGGTAGGCTCGGTGGCTACACCTTC.

The chain has TRBV30 and TRBJ1-1; D gene unclear. Trimming took 4 bases from V and 1 from J, leaving 7 bases between them. CDR1 is GTSNPN and CDR2 is SVGIG in the germline V gene (reference sequence). The CDR3 runs 12 residues. CDR3 nucleotides: TGTGCCTGGACCAGACAGAACACTGAAGCTTTCTTT. Its protein product is CAWTRQNTEAFF.

This sequence joins TRBV5-4 and TRBJ2-5; TRBD2 aligns across 7 bases. This CDR3 is built from 15 residues. Losses at the gene ends were 1 base for V and 4 bases for J; bases not matched to a gene: 7. CDR1 is SGHNT, CDR2 YYREEE, per germline (reference sequence). CDR3 in amino acids: CASSLWGGTGETQYF. The CDR3 DNA sequence: TGTGCCAGCAGCTTGTGGGGGGGGACGGGAGAGACCCAGTACTTC. Full variable domain (rest looked up from reference TRBV5-4 and TRBJ2-5): ETGVTQSPTHLIKTRGQQVTLRCSSQSGHNTVSWYQQALGQGPQFIFQYYREEENGRGNFPPRFSGLQFPNYSSELNVNALELDDSALYLCASSLWGGTGETQYFGPGTRLLVL.

This clone has more than one count but fewer than ten. The chain carries TRBV9 and TRBJ1-2, with D hard to call. Trimming pared 4 bases from V and 4 bases from J, leaving 8 bases between. The CDR3 totals 12 residues. CDR1 SGDLS and CDR2 YYNGEE come from the germline V gene. CDR3 amino acids: CASSLSSYGYTF. The CDR3 DNA follows: TGTGCCAGCAGCCTAAGTAGCTATGGCTACACCTTC.

The rearrangement links TRBV12-3 or TRBV12-4 to TRBJ2-7, with 10 nucleotides matching TRBD2. J gave up 3 bases and V 6 bases, and 2 bases lay outside the gene matches. The CDR3 runs 13 residues. CDR3 in DNA: TGTGCCAGCAGCTCTAGCGGGAGCTACGAGCAGTACTTC. Amino acid sequence: CASSSSGSYEQYF.

The chain carries TRBV5-1 and TRBJ1-1, with unresolved D. The CDR3 contains 15 residues. CDR1 is SGHRS, CDR2 YFSETQ, per germline. The V end lost 2 bases, the J end lost 8 bases, and 19 bases lay between the germline ends. CDR3 sequence: CASSLSGVEKGEAFF. The CDR3 nucleotides are TGCGCCAGCAGCTTAAGCGGAGTGGAAAAAGGAGAAGCTTTCTTT.

This chain joins TRBV5-4 and TRBJ2-2; either TRBD1 or TRBD2 may fit D (5 bases each). Looked up from germline, CDR1 is SGHNT and CDR2 is YYREEE (reference sequence). The CDR3 consists of 15 residues. V dropped 4 bases and J dropped 4 bases, with 14 bases sitting between them. The CDR3 region has the DNA TGTGCCAGCAGCCCCGAGCCGGGGCTCACCGGGGAGCTGTTTTTT. This sequence encodes CASSPEPGLTGELFF.

The V gene is TRBV28, the J gene TRBJ2-3; D is unresolved. Trimming left V 3 bases short and J 9 bases short, with 13 bases between. This CDR3 has 13 residues. CDR1 and CDR2 (germline): MDHEN, SYDVKM. For the CDR3, the DNA is TGTGCCAGCAGTTTGAGGATCCCAACAACGCAGTATTTT. This encodes CASSLRIPTTQYF.

The V and J genes are TRBV19 and TRBJ1-2; D not resolved. V lost 7 bases and J 6 bases, leaving 12 bases between the germline ends. CDR1 is LNHDA and CDR2 is SQIVND in the germline V gene (reference sequence). The CDR3 has 12 amino acids. The CDR3 is CASTESGNGYTF. The DNA for the CDR3 is TGTGCCAGTACCGAATCAGGTAATGGCTACACCTTC. Together with reference TRBV19 and TRBJ1-2, the CDR3 gives the full variable domain: DGGITQSPKYLFRKEGQNVTLSCEQNLNHDAMYWYRQDPGQGLRLIYYSQIVNDFQKGDIAEGYSVSREKKESFPLTVTSAQKNPTAFYLCASTESGNGYTFGSGTRLTVV.

CDR3 nucleotides: TGTGCCAGCGGGGGAGTGGGTGGGAACACCGGGGAGCTGTTTTTT. The encoded protein is CASGGVGGNTGELFF. The chain is built from TRBV2 and TRBJ2-2, with D perhaps given as TRBD1 or TRBD2 (5 bases each). The V gene lost 8 bases and the J gene lost 1 base, with 14 bases spanning the gap. CDR3 size: 15 residues. CDR1 SNHLY and CDR2 FYNNEI come from the germline V gene.

This sequence joins TRBV2 and TRBJ1-5, with a tentative D call TRBD1 (6 bases). V was pared by 8 bases and J by 0 bases, with 14 bases between. From germline, CDR1 is SNHLY and CDR2 FYNNEI. The CDR3 covers 15 residues. The CDR3 protein is CASARGGHSNQPQHF. CDR3 nucleotide sequence: TGTGCCAGCGCGCGAGGGGGACATAGCAATCAGCCCCAGCATTTT. Full variable domain (outside the CDR3, taken from reference TRBV2 and TRBJ1-5): EPEVTQTPSHQVTQMGQEVILRCVPISNHLYFYWYRQILGQKVEFLVSFYNNEISEKSEIFDDQFSVERPDGSNFTLKIRSTKLEDSAMYFCASARGGHSNQPQHFGDGTRLSIL.

Only a few counts were recorded for this clone. The V gene is TRBV7-9, the J gene TRBJ1-1; 8 bases are a match to TRBD1. The CDR3 sequence is 12 residues long. Germline V gene sequence: CDR1 SEHNR, CDR2 FQNEAQ (reference sequence). V trimming: 8 bases; J trimming: 4 bases; junction bases outside the gene matches: 3. The CDR3 protein is CASLQGGTEAFF. The CDR3 DNA is TGTGCCAGCCTACAGGGGGGCACTGAAGCTTTCTTT.

This chain links TRBV5-4 with TRBJ1-2, with 8 bases matching TRBD1. Germline V gives CDR1 SGHNT, CDR2 YYREEE (reference sequence). The junction had 5 bases not matched to a gene; V was cut back by 2 bases and J by 5 bases. CDR3 size: 14 residues. The CDR3 sequence is CASSFSDREYGYTF. DNA for the CDR3: TGTGCCAGCAGCTTCTCGGACAGGGAGTATGGCTACACCTTC.

The V gene is TRBV3-1 (or the pseudogene TRBV3-2), the J gene TRBJ1-4; TRBD1 agrees at 8 bases. Germline trimming cut 5 bases from V and 8 bases from J; bases unmatched to any gene: 7. The V gene's germline CDR1 is LGHDT and CDR2 YNNKEL (reference sequence). The CDR3 consists of 14 residues. The CDR3 DNA reads as TGTGCCAGCAGCGCGGACAGGGATGGGGAAAAACTGTTTTTT. Protein product: CASSADRDGEKLFF.

J is TRBJ2-7 and V is TRBV18; TRBD2 aligns across 12 bases. The V segment lost 1 base and the J segment 7 bases; nucleotides outside the gene matches: 5. Germline V lookup: CDR1 KGHSH, CDR2 LQKENI. The CDR3 is made up of 15 amino acids. The CDR3 loop reads CASSPLPGLAGEQYF. CDR3 DNA: TGTGCCAGCTCACCACTCCCTGGACTAGCGGGGGAGCAGTACTTC.

The J gene is TRBJ2-7, the V gene TRBV4-1, with D possibly being TRBD1 (5 bases). Germline V gene data show CDR1 as MGHRA and CDR2 as YSYEKL. The CDR3 is 14 amino acids. Deletions cut 4 bases from V and 5 bases from J, with 15 bases between. CDR3 loop: CASSPSGRANEQYF. The CDR3 nucleotides are TGCGCCAGCAGCCCTTCTGGCAGGGCCAACGAGCAGTACTTC.

This chain uses TRBV7-2 with TRBJ2-7; TRBD2 matches 8 bases. V lost 1 base and J lost 1; bases outside the gene matches: 9. The germline V gene has CDR1 SGHTA and CDR2 FQGNSA. The CDR3 covers 17 residues. The CDR3 region is CASSLGGGAGGSYEQYF. CDR3 DNA sequence: TGTGCCAGCAGCTTAGGTGGCGGGGCGGGAGGTTCCTACGAGCAGTACTTC.

The gene calls are TRBV6-4 and TRBJ2-1; a possible D gene is TRBD2 (6 bases). This CDR3 contains 15 residues. V was pared by 0 bases and J by 8 bases, with 14 bases between. Per germline, CDR1 MRHNA and CDR2 SNTAGT. CDR3 sequence reads: CASSDSYGSEDEQFF. The CDR3 region has the DNA TGTGCCAGCAGTGACTCGTACGGGAGTGAGGATGAGCAGTTCTTC.

The chain carries TRBV7-2 and TRBJ2-7; 9 nucleotides agree with TRBD2. The CDR3 is 15 amino acids. Germline loops: CDR1 SGHTA, CDR2 FQGNSA. J lost 2 bases, V lost 5 bases, and 7 bases had no gene match. CDR3: CASSALAGEAYEQYF. The DNA of the CDR3 is TGTGCCAGCAGCGCGTTAGCGGGAGAGGCCTACGAGCAGTACTTC.